The text below deals with one T cell receptor (beta chain). Resolution of symptoms, clearance, or two negative PCRs was present in recovered Cohort 3 donors. This specimen comes from a study of blood T cell repertoires in COVID-19. For the study at large: Acute and convalescent COVID-19 specimens originated in the United States, Italy and Spain.

Original processing methods: Estimated nucleated cell counts came from reference gene primer amplification. Profiling relied on immunoSEQ multiplex PCR, and the TCRdb table lists in-frame clones only, not all of them. D and trimming were read from the DNA, whereas the V and J calls and clone size are those reported in that table. The sample carries about 280,000 clones, around 85% recorded once. Specimen: PBMCs or T cells enriched from blood (not recorded which). The receptor was isolated from a woman aged 45-60 years who had recovered from COVID-19.

In DNA form, the CDR3 reads TGCGCCAGCAGCCGGACTAGCGGGAGTTCGGGGAACTACAATGAGCAGTTCTTC. Its translation is CASSRTSGSSGNYNEQFF. The chain employs TRBV5-1 and TRBJ2-1, with TRBD2 matching 13 bases. This CDR3 has 18 amino acids. Unmatched junction bases numbered 10, after V lost 4 bases and J lost 3 bases. Germline V gene lookup returns CDR1 SGHRS and CDR2 YFSETQ.